This T cell receptor beta chain was obtained from a study of T cell responses to AZD1222 COVID-19 vaccine. Comment on this clone: Its specificity is not known.

Pooled in the analysis were second doses at about 4 or about 12 weeks. Overall study findings and caveats: Every sample of the repertoires postdated the peak T cell response. Clonal diversity may have been underestimated, and the donors were mostly white British, with more females than males. CD4 TCRs covered the whole spike, strongest at regions 160-218 and 743-854.

Clones were read by immunoSEQ multiplex PCR, and TCRdb kept only the in-frame ones, dropping some. The sample records 90,000 to 100,000 clones, around 89% being singletons. CDR3 length: 13 amino acids. Germline V lookup: CDR1 SGHNT, CDR2 YENEEA. J was trimmed by 5 bases and V by 4 bases; bases with no gene match: 5. The genes are TRBV11-3 and TRBJ2-7; the match to TRBD1 covers 7 bases. The TCR was taken from an adult who received the AZD1222 COVID-19 vaccine. The sequenced sample was peripheral blood, obtained 28 days after the second AZD1222 dose. As DNA, the CDR3 is TGTGCCAGCAGCTACCAGACAGGGCACGAGCAGTACTTC. Amino acid sequence: CASSYQTGHEQYF.